The text below deals with one T cell receptor (beta chain). The data belong to a study of blood T cells in healthy people across ages. V lost 3 bases to trimming and J lost 2 bases; unmatched junction nucleotides: 9. CDR3 size: 16 residues. Germline CDR1 is DFQATT and CDR2 is SNEGSKA (reference sequence). Collection of around 10 milliliters of peripheral blood was performed for each donor. The second PCR ran about 6 to 11 cycles with a sample-barcoded 5' primer and J-beta primers. TCRdb redid the calling of the 5' RACE reads with MiXCR, one entry per CDR3 protein. The data contain approximately 1.5 million distinct CDR3 sequences, 30% to 35% of them singletons.

V usage is TRBV20-1 and J usage is TRBJ2-1, with 8 nucleotides matching TRBD2. The clonotype was recovered from a woman younger than 45 in good health. Sequenced input: blood. CDR3: CSASPLLAETYNEQFF. The CDR3, as DNA: TGCAGTGCTAGCCCTTTACTAGCGGAGACCTACAATGAGCAGTTCTTC.